The 8 T cell receptor beta chains in this list originate from one sample, sequenced in a study of vaccination effects on CD4 cells after COVID-19. Method: immunoSEQ multiplex PCR; TCRdb's copy keeps in-frame clones and lacks some. This table holds tens of thousands of clones, 70% to 80% found once. No antigens are known for them. Viral peptide pool expansion of antigen-specific CD4+ T cells preceded sequencing in the ViraFEST assay. At the end of 9 to 11 days of culture, CD4+ T cells were isolated. Vaccine recipients, nucleocapsid antibody negative, had no prior SARS-CoV-2 infection. The sample was CD4+ T cells from PBMCs cultured with HCoV-OC43 spike peptides, taken before COVID-19 vaccination. Regarding subset: HCoV-OC43 spike overlapping peptide pool stimulation. Receptors originate from a human donor who received a COVID-19 vaccine.

There are a few counts of this clone. The chain recombines TRBV2 with TRBJ2-6; D is uncertain. Looked up from germline, CDR1 is SNHLY and CDR2 is FYNNEI. The V end was cut by 4 bases, the J end by 4 bases, with 2 bases between. The CDR3 loop spans 12 amino acids. For the CDR3, the DNA is TGTGCCAGCAGTGCCGGGGCCAACGTCCTGACTTTC. Protein product: CASSAGANVLTF.

The genes are TRBV2 and TRBJ1-2, with 7 bases aligning to TRBD1. V shed 2 bases and J 2 bases; nucleotides not matched to a gene: 2. This CDR3 has 14 amino acids. Germline CDR1 reads SNHLY; CDR2 reads FYNNEI. The CDR3 reads CASSEQGQNYGYTF. In DNA form, the CDR3 reads TGTGCCAGCAGTGAACAGGGACAGAACTATGGCTACACCTTC. Full variable domain (rest looked up from reference TRBV2 and TRBJ1-2): EPEVTQTPSHQVTQMGQEVILRCVPISNHLYFYWYRQILGQKVEFLVSFYNNEISEKSEIFDDQFSVERPDGSNFTLKIRSTKLEDSAMYFCASSEQGQNYGYTFGSGTRLTVV.

The J gene is TRBJ1-2, the V gene TRBV10-2; possible D gene TRBD1, 5 bases. Germline V gene sequence: CDR1 WSHSY, CDR2 SAAADI. V was pared by 6 bases and J by 8 bases, with 13 bases between. This CDR3 is 12 amino acids long. The DNA of the CDR3 is TGCGCCAGCAGGACAGACAGCTACGGCTACACCTTC. Translation: CASRTDSYGYTF.

The chain recombines TRBV7-9 with TRBJ2-7, with D perhaps being TRBD1 or TRBD2 (5 bases each). Deletions cut 1 base from V and 6 bases from J, with 13 bases between. This CDR3 comprises 14 residues. Germline V gives CDR1 SEHNR, CDR2 FQNEAQ (reference sequence). The CDR3 protein is CASSLGGVKGEQYF. The CDR3 DNA reads TGTGCCAGCAGCTTAGGAGGGGTTAAAGGCGAGCAGTACTTC.

The chain couples TRBV19 to TRBJ2-3, with a weak D call TRBD2 (7 bases). V was trimmed by 8 bases and J by 0 bases, leaving 12 bases between them. This CDR3 has 14 amino acids. Germline V lookup: CDR1 LNHDA, CDR2 SQIVND (reference sequence). This CDR3 reads CASCGGQSTDTQYF. The CDR3 nucleotides read TGTGCCAGTTGCGGGGGACAAAGCACAGATACGCAGTATTTT.

In this sample, this clone turned up a few times. The V call is TRBV7-8, the J call TRBJ2-7, with 10 bases that match TRBD2. The CDR3 spans 20 residues. J lost 0 bases, V lost 2 bases, and 16 bases had no gene match. Germline-derived CDR1 and CDR2 are SGHVS and FQNEAQ. As DNA, the CDR3 is TGTGCCAGCAGCTTATCTCAGTGGGTAGCGGGAGGTCCTCTCTCCTACGAGCAGTACTTC. This sequence encodes CASSLSQWVAGGPLSYEQYF. The complete variable domain, with remaining parts taken from reference TRBV7-8 and TRBJ2-7, reads GAGVSQSPRYKVAKRGQDVALRCDPISGHVSLFWYQQALGQGPEFLTYFQNEAQLDKSGLPSDRFFAERPEGSVSTLKIQRTQQEDSAVYLCASSLSQWVAGGPLSYEQYFGPGTRLTVT.

The V call is TRBV27, the J call TRBJ2-5; 7 nucleotides agree with TRBD2. V trimming: 6 bases; J trimming: 4 bases; junction bases outside the gene matches: 11. The CDR3 contains 15 residues. From germline, CDR1 is MNHEY and CDR2 SMNVEV (reference sequence). The DNA of the CDR3 is TGTGCCAGCAGACTGGGGGGGGTAGTCCCAGAGACCCAGTACTTC. It specifies CASRLGGVVPETQYF.

This rearrangement joins TRBV7-9 to TRBJ2-5, with a weak D call TRBD1 (6 bases). Germline V gene sequence: CDR1 SEHNR, CDR2 FQNEAQ (reference sequence). The CDR3 is made up of 13 amino acids. The V end was cut by 3 bases, the J end by 3 bases, with 8 bases between. This chain's CDR3 is CASSLTGEETQYF. As DNA, the CDR3 is TGTGCCAGCAGCTTGACAGGAGAAGAGACCCAGTACTTC.